Following are 21 T cell receptor beta chains from one sample sequenced in a study of T-cell memory formation after mild COVID-19. In TCRdb, the 5' RACE reads were re-called with MiXCR into one record per CDR3 protein. This table has fewer than 700,000 distinct CDR3 sequences, 15% to 20% appearing once. Sequenced input: PBMCs or a T cell subset sorted from them (not recorded which). Every receptor here comes from an adult woman who had mild COVID-19 (a few samples of this study predate the infection). Cell type and time point are not known.

The table lists this clonotype with a few counts. The rearrangement links TRBV6-2 or TRBV6-3 to TRBJ2-1; TRBD2 agrees at 11 bases. CDR1 is MNHEY and CDR2 is SVGEGT in the germline V gene. The CDR3 is 17 residues long. V gave up 5 bases and J gave up 0 bases; unmatched junction bases: 6. This chain's CDR3 is CASSMYTSGSSYNEQFF. CDR3 DNA: TGTGCCAGCAGTATGTATACTAGCGGGAGCTCCTACAATGAGCAGTTCTTC.

The V and J genes are TRBV5-1 and TRBJ2-7; D not resolved. Germline V gives CDR1 SGHRS, CDR2 YFSETQ. This CDR3 region has 14 residues. V was pared by 1 base and J by 5 bases, with 13 bases between. The CDR3 spells CASSLLQRGDEQYF. The CDR3 bases are TGCGCCAGCAGCTTGTTACAGCGTGGGGACGAGCAGTACTTC.

This chain joins TRBV7-6 and TRBJ2-7, with D possibly TRBD2 on 6 matching bases. The germline V and J ends were trimmed by 0 bases and 6 bases, with 24 bases remaining between them. This CDR3 has 18 amino acids. Germline V lookup: CDR1 SGHVS, CDR2 FNYEAQ. CDR3 sequence reads: CASSLALGGDLAPTEQYF. In DNA, the CDR3 is TGTGCCAGCAGCTTAGCCCTCGGAGGGGACCTAGCGCCAACCGAGCAGTACTTC.

The rearrangement uses TRBV18 and TRBJ2-5, with D unclear. CDR3 size: 13 residues. Germline CDR1 KGHSH, CDR2 LQKENI. V was trimmed by 4 bases and J by 3 bases, leaving 9 bases between them. The CDR3 DNA sequence: TGTGCCAGCTCACTACACTCCGAAGAGACCCAGTACTTC. Protein: CASSLHSEETQYF.

A single count supports this clonotype. Its ends do not fully match the called genes, so a read error is possible. The rearrangement joins TRBV3-1 to TRBJ1-1; TRBD1 matches 7 bases. Per the germline V gene, CDR1 is LGHDT and CDR2 is YNNKEL (reference sequence). The CDR3 totals 17 residues. The CDR3 spells CASSQGNRGRRNTEAFF. CDR3 DNA sequence: TGTGCCAGCAGTCAAGGGAACAGGGGACGCAGGAACACTGAAGCTTTCTTT.

This clonotype was counted between two and nine times. The rearrangement links TRBV7-2 to TRBJ2-3, with a tentative D call TRBD2 (6 bases). Germline V gene lookup returns CDR1 SGHTA and CDR2 FQGNSA. The ends were cut back, 4 bases at V and 3 bases at J, with 20 bases in the middle. The CDR3 covers 17 residues. CDR3 in amino acids: CASSSATSRSLTDTQYF. CDR3 DNA: TGTGCCAGCAGCTCAGCGACTAGTAGGTCCCTAACAGATACGCAGTATTTT.

Only a few counts were recorded for this clonotype. The chain has TRBV12-3 or TRBV12-4 and TRBJ2-7; weak D call: TRBD2 (6 bases). Trimming removed 6 bases at V and 7 bases at J, with 19 bases between. This CDR3 is built from 14 residues. CDR3: CASSTSTRKREQYF. The CDR3 bases are TGTGCCAGCAGCACTAGCACCCGTAAAAGGGAGCAGTACTTC.

The chain uses TRBV7-8 and TRBJ1-1, with 7 bases lining up with TRBD1. The J segment lost 1 base and the V segment lost 4 bases, leaving 9 bases of the junction unmatched. CDR3 size: 16 residues. Germline V gene sequence: CDR1 SGHVS, CDR2 FQNEAQ. CDR3 in DNA: TGTGCCAGCAGCTACCACACAGGGGCCCCGAACACTGAAGCTTTCTTT. This encodes CASSYHTGAPNTEAFF.

V usage is TRBV7-9 and J usage is TRBJ1-1; D is undetermined. This CDR3 has 12 residues. Germline CDR1 is SEHNR and CDR2 is FQNEAQ (reference sequence). V lost 2 bases, J lost 4 bases, and 5 bases lay in between. CDR3 in amino acids: CASSLRVTEAFF. The CDR3 region has the DNA TGTGCCAGCAGCTTAAGGGTCACTGAAGCTTTCTTT. The variable domain in full, completed from reference TRBV7-9 and TRBJ1-1, reads DTGVSQNPRHKITKRGQNVTFRCDPISEHNRLYWYRQTLGQGPEFLTYFQNEAQLEKSRLLSDRFSAERPKGSFSTLEIQRTEQGDSAMYLCASSLRVTEAFFGQGTRLTVV.

This clonotype showed up just a few times. The rearrangement uses TRBV6-1 and TRBJ1-5; D call uncertain. Deletions cut 6 bases from V and 0 bases from J, with 12 bases between. The CDR3 consists of 15 residues. CDR1 and CDR2 from the germline V gene are MNHNS and SASEGT. The CDR3 reads CASRSREGSNQPQHF. In DNA, the CDR3 is TGTGCCAGCAGATCCCGAGAGGGTAGCAATCAGCCCCAGCATTTT.

V is TRBV18 and J is TRBJ1-1, with 9 bases lining up with TRBD1. This CDR3 region has 13 residues. Germline values: CDR1 KGHSH, CDR2 LQKENI. The junction had 7 bases not matched to a gene; V was cut back by 4 bases and J by 10 bases. This chain's CDR3 is CASSLEPQGAAFF. In DNA form, the CDR3 reads TGTGCCAGCTCACTAGAACCACAGGGGGCAGCTTTCTTT.

This clonotype was seen ten or more times. The chain carries TRBV12-3 or TRBV12-4 and TRBJ2-3; TRBD2 matches at 9 bases. The V and J ends lost 2 bases and 2 bases, in that order; junction bases with no gene match: 2. There are 15 residues in the CDR3. The CDR3 region is CASSLLAGITDTQYF. For the CDR3, the DNA is TGTGCCAGCAGTTTACTAGCGGGGATCACAGATACGCAGTATTTT.

This sequence joins TRBV7-2 and TRBJ2-1, with TRBD2 matching 13 bases. The V and J ends lost 2 bases and 4 bases, in that order; junction bases with no gene match: 11. The CDR3 length is 19 residues. Germline CDR1 SGHTA, CDR2 FQGNSA. The CDR3 sequence: CASSLFTSGRAFWYNEQFF. The CDR3 nucleotides read TGTGCCAGCAGCTTATTTACTAGCGGGAGGGCCTTTTGGTACAATGAGCAGTTCTTC.

The V gene is TRBV5-4, the J gene TRBJ2-2, with a possible D match to TRBD1 (6 bases). V was pared by 4 bases and J by 4 bases, with 11 bases between. This CDR3 has 14 amino acids. CDR1 and CDR2 from the germline V gene are SGHNT and YYREEE (reference sequence). Written as DNA, the CDR3 is TGTGCCAGCAGCGTCCGGGACATCACCGGGGAGCTGTTTTTT. The encoded protein is CASSVRDITGELFF.

The chain joins TRBV24-1 to TRBJ2-2; 11 nucleotides align to TRBD1. This CDR3 region has 19 residues. Germline V gives CDR1 KGHDR, CDR2 SFDVKD. V shed 2 bases and J 0 bases; nucleotides not matched to a gene: 7. CDR3 protein: CATSDWGTGGISNTGELFF. For the CDR3, the DNA is TGTGCCACCAGTGATTGGGGGACAGGGGGAATATCGAACACCGGGGAGCTGTTTTTT.

The gene calls are TRBV6-2 or TRBV6-3 and TRBJ2-1; D perhaps matches TRBD2 (5 bases). CDR1 is MNHEY and CDR2 is SVGEGT in the germline V gene. The CDR3 loop spans 17 amino acids. V was pared by 0 bases and J by 5 bases, with 17 bases between. CDR3 residues: CASSYSPRRASHNEQFF. CDR3 in DNA: TGTGCCAGCAGTTACTCCCCCCGACGCGCTAGCCACAATGAGCAGTTCTTC.

This clonotype was observed a handful of times. This chain links TRBV7-2 with TRBJ2-3; 11 bases line up with TRBD1. The V and J ends lost 3 bases and 5 bases, in that order; junction bases with no gene match: 7. This CDR3 region has 16 residues. Germline CDR1 SGHTA, CDR2 FQGNSA. The CDR3 coding sequence is TGTGCCAGCAGCTTGGCCCGGGACAGGGGGTTAGATACGCAGTATTTT. Translating it yields CASSLARDRGLDTQYF.

The chain is built from TRBV7-2 and TRBJ1-1, with D uncertain. With 5 bases removed from V and 6 bases from J, the gap between germline ends came to 13 bases. From germline, CDR1 is SGHTA and CDR2 FQGNSA. The CDR3 length is 13 residues. The DNA for the CDR3 is TGTGCCAGCAGCCCCGAATGGTGGGCTGAAGCTTTCTTT. Amino acids: CASSPEWWAEAFF. Variable domain in full (rest from reference TRBV7-2 and TRBJ1-1): GAGVSQSPSNKVTEKGKDVELRCDPISGHTALYWYRQSLGQGLEFLIYFQGNSAPDKSGLPSDRFSAERTGGSVSTLTIQRTQQEDSAVYLCASSPEWWAEAFFGQGTRLTVV.

The sample holds many counts of this clonotype. This sequence joins TRBV19 and TRBJ1-1; 10 nucleotides match TRBD1. The J segment lost 4 bases and the V segment lost 9 bases, leaving 5 bases of the junction unmatched. The CDR3 is made up of 13 amino acids. CDR1 and CDR2 (germline): LNHDA, SQIVND (reference sequence). CDR3 residues: CASSGQGGTEAFF. The DNA for the CDR3 is TGTGCCAGCTCCGGACAGGGGGGCACTGAAGCTTTCTTT. The variable domain in full, completed from reference TRBV19 and TRBJ1-1, reads DGGITQSPKYLFRKEGQNVTLSCEQNLNHDAMYWYRQDPGQGLRLIYYSQIVNDFQKGDIAEGYSVSREKKESFPLTVTSAQKNPTAFYLCASSGQGGTEAFFGQGTRLTVV.

This chain uses TRBV29-1 with TRBJ2-7, with 10 bases lining up with TRBD1. The CDR3 has 14 residues. Unmatched junction bases numbered 4, after V lost 3 bases and J lost 2 bases. Germline V gene sequence: CDR1 SQVTM, CDR2 ANQGSEA. CDR3 in DNA: TGCAGCGTTGACCCCGGGACAGGGGCCTACGAGCAGTACTTC. Its translation is CSVDPGTGAYEQYF.

V gene TRBV9 combines with J gene TRBJ1-1; a weak D match, TRBD1 (5 bases). CDR1 is SGDLS and CDR2 is YYNGEE in the germline V gene. The CDR3 contains 14 residues. Trimming pared 5 bases from V and 3 bases from J, leaving 14 bases between. The CDR3 sequence is CASSVGTGDTEAFF. The CDR3 region has the DNA TGTGCCAGCAGTGTCGGTACAGGTGACACTGAAGCTTTCTTT.